Each of the 23 T cell receptor beta chains below was sequenced from the same sample in a study of blood T cells in healthy people across ages. Combining a sample-barcoded 5' primer with a J-beta primer mix, a second PCR ran for roughly 6 to 12 cycles. TCRdb recomputed calls from the 5' RACE reads with MiXCR, one row per CDR3 protein. Of 720,000 or so distinct CDR3 sequences in the sample, 40% to 50% were seen once. Sequenced sample: blood. The receptors shown here come from an elderly man in good health.

This clonotype has a count of ten or more. The J gene is TRBJ2-4, the V gene TRBV5-1; no definite D call. The CDR3 runs to 15 residues. Trimming pared 0 bases from V and 8 bases from J, leaving 15 bases between. Germline lookup yields CDR1 SGHRS and CDR2 YFSETQ. The CDR3 is CASSLGRTVGDIQYF. CDR3 coding DNA: TGCGCCAGCAGCTTGGGTCGGACGGTTGGAGACATTCAGTACTTC. The full variable domain, with the rest looked up from reference TRBV5-1 and TRBJ2-4, is KAGVTQTPRYLIKTRGQQVTLSCSPISGHRSVSWYQQTPGQGLQFLFEYFSETQRNKGNFPGRFSGRQFSNSRSEMNVSTLELGDSALYLCASSLGRTVGDIQYFGAGTRLSVL.

As regards this clonotype: The junction shows a germline mismatch at one end, possibly a read error. The CDR3 DNA reads as TGTGCCAGCAGTTACGCAAGGTCTGGGACCAACGTCCTGACTTTC. It translates to CASSYARSGTNVLTF. V and J are TRBV6-2 or TRBV6-3 and TRBJ2-6; D uncertain. CDR3 size: 15 residues. CDR1 MNHEY and CDR2 SVGEGT come from the germline V gene.

The chain links TRBV14 to TRBJ2-5; TRBD1 or TRBD2 may be the D gene (5 bases each). Germline values: CDR1 SGHDN, CDR2 FVKESK. The length of the CDR3 is 14 residues. V was pared by 3 bases and J by 5 bases, with 13 bases between. For the CDR3, the DNA is TGTGCCAGCAGCCAGGCCTCGGGGCTGGAGACCCAGTACTTC. The encoded protein is CASSQASGLETQYF.

The CDR3 coding sequence is TGCAGTGCTAGAGAGGGGAACAGAGACTACGAGCAGTACTTC. This codes for CSAREGNRDYEQYF. V gene TRBV20-1 combines with J gene TRBJ2-5; the D is unclear. The J call is uncertain, as TRBJ2-7 better fits the DNA end. The germline V gene encodes CDR1 DFQATT and CDR2 SNEGSKA (reference sequence). The CDR3 extends over 14 amino acids.

This clonotype turned up a few times. This rearrangement joins TRBV6-5 to TRBJ2-7; no clear D gene. CDR1 and CDR2 from the germline V gene are MNHEY and SVGAGI. The V gene lost 8 bases and the J gene lost 3 bases, with 8 bases spanning the gap. The CDR3 loop spans 11 amino acids. CDR3 nucleotide sequence: TGTGCCAGCCGCACGTTCTACGAGCAGTACTTC. Translation gives CASRTFYEQYF.

This clonotype was found a few times. This rearrangement joins TRBV27 to TRBJ2-1; TRBD2 matches at 7 bases. CDR1 MNHEY and CDR2 SMNVEV come from the germline V gene (reference sequence). This CDR3 contains 13 residues. V lost 6 bases, J lost 6 bases, and 5 bases stayed unmatched. DNA of the CDR3: TGTGCCAGCAGGGGCAGCGGGGCCAATGAGCAGTTCTTC. Amino acids: CASRGSGANEQFF.

To note about this clonotype: One end of the junction fails to match germline, which may point to a read error. V usage is TRBV5-1 and J usage is TRBJ2-1; 11 nucleotides line up with TRBD2. This CDR3 has 15 amino acids. In germline, CDR1 is SGHRS, CDR2 YFSETQ. CDR3 bases: TGCGTCAGCAGCCTAATAGCGGGAGGGCCTGGTGAGCAGTTCTTC. This codes for CVSSLIAGGPGEQFF.

The V call is TRBV21-1, the J call TRBJ1-2; the table names TRBD1, a call not compared with the DNA. TRBV21-1 represents a pseudogene. The CDR3 covers 14 residues. The CDR3 DNA is TGTGCCAGCAGCAAACCCCGGGCGGACTATGGCTACACCTTC. Its protein is CASSKPRADYGYTF.

A remark on this clonotype: This may be a read error: a much more frequent sequence differs by one nucleotide. The J gene is TRBJ2-1, the V gene TRBV6-1; maybe TRBD1 (6 bases). Germline V gives CDR1 MNHNS, CDR2 SASEGT. Trimming stripped 6 bases from V and 6 bases from J, with 18 bases between. This CDR3 comprises 15 residues. The CDR3 is CASSPPETGFNEQFF. The CDR3, as DNA: TGTGCCAGCAGCCCGCCCGAGACAGGTTTCAATGAGCAGTTCTTC.

The chain links TRBV9 to TRBJ2-1, with D unclear. V was pared by 0 bases and J by 8 bases, with 9 bases between. The CDR3 is 13 residues long. Germline CDR1 SGDLS, CDR2 YYNGEE. The DNA for the CDR3 is TGTGCCAGCAGCGTAGGACCAGGAGATGAGCAGTTCTTC. Protein product: CASSVGPGDEQFF.

This clonotype was counted at least ten times. The chain employs TRBV5-1 and TRBJ2-3; 12 bases agree with TRBD2. This CDR3 is built from 16 residues. The V gene's germline CDR1 is SGHRS and CDR2 YFSETQ. V dropped 4 bases and J dropped 4; count of bases not matched to a gene: 7. CDR3 in amino acids: CASSTRLAGVSDTQYF. The CDR3 DNA reads as TGCGCCAGCAGCACTAGACTAGCGGGGGTCTCAGATACGCAGTATTTT.

The V call is TRBV6-1, the J call TRBJ2-3, with TRBD2 identical over 10 bases. The CDR3 totals 19 residues. Trimming removed 6 bases from V and 3 bases from J; junction bases left unmatched: 18. CDR1 is MNHNS, CDR2 SASEGT, per germline. For the CDR3, the DNA is TGTGCCAGCAGCCCCGGTTTAAGGGCTAGCGGGAGTCGAACAGATACGCAGTATTTT. Protein sequence: CASSPGLRASGSRTDTQYF.

The chain uses TRBV4-1 and TRBJ2-3; 13 positions match TRBD2. This CDR3 is 20 amino acids long. Germline V lookup: CDR1 MGHRA, CDR2 YSYEKL. V shed 0 bases and J 3 bases; nucleotides not matched to a gene: 12. The DNA of the CDR3 is TGCGCCAGCAGCCAAGATTTAACTAGCGGGGGGGCCCCCCCTACAGATACGCAGTATTTT. Protein sequence: CASSQDLTSGGAPPTDTQYF.

This clonotype appeared a few times. The rearrangement links TRBV27 to TRBJ2-5; no clear D gene. CDR3 size: 11 residues. Trimming took 10 bases from V and 5 from J, leaving 11 bases between them. Germline assignment: CDR1 MNHEY and CDR2 SMNVEV (reference sequence). This chain's CDR3 is CATREWETQYF. CDR3 DNA sequence: TGTGCCACCCGTGAATGGGAGACCCAGTACTTC.

The table lists this clonotype with a few counts. V usage is TRBV29-1 and J usage is TRBJ2-2; 12 bases are shared with TRBD1. CDR3 size: 15 residues. Germline CDR1 is SQVTM and CDR2 is ANQGSEA. V lost 7 bases and J lost 7; bases outside the gene matches: 10. CDR3 in DNA: TGCAGCGGTACCGGGACAGGGGGCATCAACGGGGAGCTGTTTTTT. This sequence encodes CSGTGTGGINGELFF.

This rearrangement joins TRBV7-2 to TRBJ2-4; 7 bases line up with TRBD1. The J call is uncertain, as TRBJ2-7 better fits the DNA end. Germline assignment: CDR1 SGHTA and CDR2 FQGNSA. The CDR3 runs 15 residues. In DNA form, the CDR3 reads TGTGCCAGCCCCTCCCCCCGGGACAGAGTCTACGAGCAGTACTTC. Translation: CASPSPRDRVYEQYF.

This clonotype has ten or more counts. V gene TRBV29-1 combines with J gene TRBJ2-7; perhaps D is TRBD1 or TRBD2 (5 bases each). Germline-derived CDR1 and CDR2 are SQVTM and ANQGSEA. The V end lost 0 bases, the J end lost 6 bases, and 15 bases lay between the germline ends. The CDR3 totals 14 residues. The DNA of the CDR3 is TGCAGCGTTGAAGAGGGGCGGGCTCCTTCCGAGCAGTACTTC. Translation: CSVEEGRAPSEQYF.

The rearrangement uses TRBV20-1 and TRBJ1-1; D is uncertain. Per the germline V gene, CDR1 is DFQATT and CDR2 is SNEGSKA (reference sequence). Trimming shortened V by 0 bases and J by 7 bases, and 9 bases separated the two germline ends. There are 12 residues in the CDR3. CDR3 nucleotides: TGCAGTGCTAGAGAGCTGATCCTTGAAGCTTTCTTT. It codes for CSARELILEAFF.

This chain uses TRBV20-1 with TRBJ2-4, with D possibly called TRBD1 or TRBD2 (5 bases each). V was clipped by 6 bases and J by 8 bases, with 11 bases between them. Germline V CDR1 and CDR2: DFQATT, SNEGSKA (reference sequence). The CDR3 extends over 11 amino acids. The CDR3 protein is CSAGEWDIQYF. The CDR3 DNA reads TGCAGTGCGGGGGAGTGGGACATTCAGTACTTC.

There are many counts of this clonotype. The chain combines TRBV29-1 with TRBJ2-3, with TRBD2 matching 9 bases. The germline V gene encodes CDR1 SQVTM and CDR2 ANQGSEA. CDR3 length: 12 amino acids. The J segment lost 3 bases and the V segment lost 7 bases, leaving 2 bases of the junction unmatched. The CDR3 DNA is TGCAGCGCCGGACTAGCGACAGATACGCAGTATTTT. It is translated as CSAGLATDTQYF.

V is TRBV28 and J is TRBJ1-1, with 11 bases matching TRBD1. V dropped 6 bases and J dropped 3; count of bases not matched to a gene: 3. Germline values: CDR1 MDHEN, CDR2 SYDVKM. CDR3 length: 14 amino acids. In nucleotides, the CDR3 is TGTGCCAGCAGAGGGACAGGGGGAGACACTGAAGCTTTCTTT. It codes for CASRGTGGDTEAFF.

The chain combines TRBV15 with TRBJ2-5, with 10 bases that match TRBD1. The ends lost 2 bases at V and 4 bases at J; junction bases unmatched: 4. This CDR3 region has 15 residues. Per germline, CDR1 LNHNV and CDR2 YYDKDF (reference sequence). CDR3 residues: CATSRHDRGRETQYF. The CDR3 DNA sequence: TGTGCCACCAGCAGACATGACAGGGGGCGAGAGACCCAGTACTTC. Supplemented by reference TRBV15 and TRBJ2-5, the full variable domain reads DAMVIQNPRYQVTQFGKPVTLSCSQTLNHNVMYWYQQKSSQAPKLLFHYYDKDFNNEADTPDNFQSRRPNTSFCFLDIRSPGLGDTAMYLCATSRHDRGRETQYFGPGTRLLVL.

Only one count was recorded for this clonotype. The CDR3 nucleotides are TGTGCCAGCAGCGGACTAGCGGGGGGGCTAGGGACCGGGGAGCTGTTTTTT. Translation: CASSGLAGGLGTGELFF. The chain is built from TRBV27 and TRBJ2-2; 15 nucleotides line up with TRBD2. This CDR3 has 17 residues. V lost 6 bases, J lost 5 bases, and 7 bases stayed unmatched. CDR1 is MNHEY and CDR2 is SMNVEV in the germline V gene (reference sequence).